The 12 T cell receptor beta chains below all came from one sample that was sequenced in a study of blood T cell repertoires in COVID-19. Sequenced by immunoSEQ multiplex PCR; TCRdb stores in-frame clones only, minus some. Here the sample spans about 200,000 clones, approximately 79% being singletons. The material sequenced was peripheral blood. The receptors here all came from a man aged 50 to 59 who had recovered from COVID-19.

The rearrangement joins TRBV4-1 to TRBJ2-3; 12 bases are a match to TRBD2. The germline gives CDR1 MGHRA, CDR2 YSYEKL. The V segment lost 1 base and the J segment 0 bases; nucleotides outside the gene matches: 11. The length of the CDR3 is 20 residues. CDR3 sequence (DNA): TGCGCCAGCAGCCAAGGGCTTCTAGCGGGAGGGCCGTCTAGCACAGATACGCAGTATTTT. Translating gives CASSQGLLAGGPSSTDTQYF.

The CDR3 DNA follows: TGTGCCAGCAGTTTGGGGACAGGGGGCTACGAGCAGTACTTC. Its protein product is CASSLGTGGYEQYF. The chain couples TRBV28 to TRBJ2-7; 11 nucleotides agree with TRBD1. The J segment lost 3 bases and the V segment lost 3 bases, leaving 1 base of the junction unmatched. The CDR3 covers 14 residues. Germline CDR1 reads MDHEN; CDR2 reads SYDVKM.

The CDR3 is CASSLAPGTEAFF. CDR3 sequence (DNA): TGTGCCAGCAGCTTAGCACCAGGGACAGAAGCTTTCTTT. The chain is built from TRBV7-8 and TRBJ1-1; TRBD1 is a possible D gene (6 bases). The CDR3 spans 13 residues. Trimming shortened V by 0 bases and J by 8 bases, and 10 bases separated the two germline ends. Germline V gene data show CDR1 as SGHVS and CDR2 as FQNEAQ.

As concerns this clone: Within the sample, other DNA sequences also encode this same CDR3. The V and J genes are TRBV10-1 and TRBJ1-3; D not resolved. Trimming stripped 5 bases from V and 1 base from J, with 6 bases between. Per germline, CDR1 WNHNN and CDR2 SYGVQD (reference sequence). The CDR3 runs 13 residues. In nucleotides, the CDR3 is TGCGCCAGCAGTTCGGGTTCTGGAAACACCATATATTTT. It encodes CASSSGSGNTIYF.

The V call is TRBV19, the J call TRBJ1-1, with 9 bases matching TRBD1. The CDR3 has 13 residues. The trim removed 3 bases at V and 11 bases at J, leaving 7 bases unmatched. Germline V gives CDR1 LNHDA, CDR2 SQIVND (reference sequence). This CDR3 reads CASSIGQGSWAFF. The DNA for the CDR3 is TGTGCCAGTAGTATCGGACAGGGGTCGTGGGCTTTCTTT. The full variable domain, completed using reference TRBV19 and TRBJ1-1, is DGGITQSPKYLFRKEGQNVTLSCEQNLNHDAMYWYRQDPGQGLRLIYYSQIVNDFQKGDIAEGYSVSREKKESFPLTVTSAQKNPTAFYLCASSIGQGSWAFFGQGTRLTVV.

The chain couples TRBV9 to TRBJ2-7; D may be TRBD2 (6 bases). The ends were cut back, 7 bases at V and 1 base at J, with 15 bases in the middle. Germline lookup yields CDR1 SGDLS and CDR2 YYNGEE. The CDR3 loop spans 14 amino acids. CDR3 region: CASQAWGVSYEQYF. The CDR3 DNA follows: TGTGCCAGCCAAGCGTGGGGGGTGTCCTACGAGCAGTACTTC.

The CDR3 nucleotides read TGTGCCATCAAGGGGACTAGCGGGAGCTACGAGCAGTACTTC. Amino acid sequence: CAIKGTSGSYEQYF. The rearrangement joins TRBV10-3 to TRBJ2-7; 14 bases align to TRBD2. The CDR3 has 14 amino acids. Germline V gene sequence: CDR1 ENHRY, CDR2 SYGVKD. J was trimmed by 3 bases and V by 7 bases; bases with no gene match: 2.

The chain employs TRBV9 and TRBJ2-1; 7 nucleotides line up with TRBD1. V trimming: 4 bases; J trimming: 5 bases; junction bases outside the gene matches: 12. This CDR3 spans 16 amino acids. CDR1 SGDLS and CDR2 YYNGEE come from the germline V gene. This CDR3 is CASSSQLGQYNNEQFF. In nucleotides, the CDR3 is TGTGCCAGCAGCTCACAACTGGGACAGTATAACAATGAGCAGTTCTTC.

V and J are TRBV7-2 and TRBJ2-5; TRBD2 might be the D (5 bases). The CDR3 contains 16 residues. In germline, CDR1 is SGHTA, CDR2 FQGNSA. The V end lost 5 bases, the J end lost 5 bases, and 21 bases lay between the germline ends. The CDR3 bases are TGTGCCAGCAGCCTCGGGTCTAGCCTGGGTGCGGAGACCCAGTACTTC. It specifies CASSLGSSLGAETQYF. Full variable domain (remainder filled in from reference TRBV7-2 and TRBJ2-5): GAGVSQSPSNKVTEKGKDVELRCDPISGHTALYWYRQSLGQGLEFLIYFQGNSAPDKSGLPSDRFSAERTGGSVSTLTIQRTQQEDSAVYLCASSLGSSLGAETQYFGPGTRLLVL.

This chain uses TRBV21-1 with TRBJ1-1. TRBV21-1 is a known pseudogene. This CDR3 has 10 residues. The CDR3 DNA reads as TGTGCCAGCACCCTCACTGAAGCTTTCTTT. This encodes CASTLTEAFF.

This chain joins TRBV14 and TRBJ2-7; no reliable D call. Looked up from germline, CDR1 is SGHDN and CDR2 is FVKESK. The CDR3 consists of 12 residues. Trimming left V 5 bases short and J 1 base short, with 6 bases between. CDR3 protein: CASSGPSYEQYF. The CDR3, as DNA: TGTGCCAGCAGCGGCCCTTCCTACGAGCAGTACTTC.

This chain joins TRBV30 and TRBJ2-5; TRBD1 matches 9 bases. J lost 2 bases, V lost 2 bases, and 9 bases had no gene match. Germline V CDR1 and CDR2: GTSNPN, SVGIG (reference sequence). The CDR3 has 16 residues. CDR3 sequence (DNA): TGTGCCTGGAGTCCAACTAGGGGGACAGGGCAAGAGACCCAGTACTTC. This codes for CAWSPTRGTGQETQYF.